Here is one TCR beta chain with its context. What this receptor recognizes is not known. No qualities accompany the bases; no much larger clone lies one base away. The data were taken from a study of T cell changes during pregnancy in multiple sclerosis (dated by TCRdb to about 2019). Some background on the complete study: Changes in the T cell repertoire over the course of pregnancy were examined in this study in women with multiple sclerosis.

The library came from the immunoSEQ multiplex PCR assay. TCRdb mirrors the immuneACCESS table, restricted to in-frame sequences. Some clones are absent from its copies; in checked studies, under half trace to an unresolved V gene, and the reason for the others is unknown. Within this sample are 85,000 to 120,000 clones, with 91% of them counted one time only. In total, the top ten clones hold 1.6% of the sample. From the cysteine through the phenylalanine, the CDR3 covers 16 amino acids. This entry keeps only the CDR3 DNA: 48 bases, framed from base 1. V is trimmed back by 0 bases and J by 6 bases, and the junction contains 7 bases that no gene match accounts for. CDR1 and CDR2, per the germline V gene, are LGHNA and YNFKEQ.

This TCR was sampled from a female donor with multiple sclerosis, enrolled in a pregnancy study. This sequence uses TRBV4-2 and TRBJ2-7, with 11 middle bases fitting TRBD2. The material was peripheral blood, obtained before pregnancy. Read as DNA, the sequence is TGTGCCAGCAGCCAAGATCTAAGACTAGCGGGATCCGAGCAGTACTTC. It is translated as CASSQDLRLAGSEQYF.